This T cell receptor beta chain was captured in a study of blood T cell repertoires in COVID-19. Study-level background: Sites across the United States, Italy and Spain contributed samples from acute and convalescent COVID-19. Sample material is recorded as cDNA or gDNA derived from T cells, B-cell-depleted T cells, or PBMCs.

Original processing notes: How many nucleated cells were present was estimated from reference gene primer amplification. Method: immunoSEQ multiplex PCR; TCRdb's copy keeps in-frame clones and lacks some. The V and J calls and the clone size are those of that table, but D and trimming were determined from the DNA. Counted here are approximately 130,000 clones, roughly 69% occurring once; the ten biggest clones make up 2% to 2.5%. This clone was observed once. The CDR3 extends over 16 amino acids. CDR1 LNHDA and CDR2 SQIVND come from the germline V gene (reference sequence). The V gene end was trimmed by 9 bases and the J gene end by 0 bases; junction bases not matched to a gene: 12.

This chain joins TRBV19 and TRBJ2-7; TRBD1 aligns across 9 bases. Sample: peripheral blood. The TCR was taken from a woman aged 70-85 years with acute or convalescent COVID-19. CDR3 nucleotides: TGTGCCAGCCAGTCTACCAGGGACAGGGACTCCTACGAGCAGTACTTC. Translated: CASQSTRDRDSYEQYF. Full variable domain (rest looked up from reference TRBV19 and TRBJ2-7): DGGITQSPKYLFRKEGQNVTLSCEQNLNHDAMYWYRQDPGQGLRLIYYSQIVNDFQKGDIAEGYSVSREKKESFPLTVTSAQKNPTAFYLCASQSTRDRDSYEQYFGPGTRLTVT.